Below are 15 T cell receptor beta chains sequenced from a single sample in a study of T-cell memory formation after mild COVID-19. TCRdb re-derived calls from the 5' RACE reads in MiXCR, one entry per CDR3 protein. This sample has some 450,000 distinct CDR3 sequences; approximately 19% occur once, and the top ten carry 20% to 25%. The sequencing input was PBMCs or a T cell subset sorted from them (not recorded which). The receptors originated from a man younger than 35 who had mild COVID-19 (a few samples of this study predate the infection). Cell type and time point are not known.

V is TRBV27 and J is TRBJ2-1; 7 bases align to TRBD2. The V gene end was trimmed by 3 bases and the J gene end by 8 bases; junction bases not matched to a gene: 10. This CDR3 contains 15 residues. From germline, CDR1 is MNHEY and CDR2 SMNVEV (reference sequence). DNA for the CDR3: TGTGCCAGCAGTTTTGCGCGGGGAGGGGTGGATGAGCAGTTCTTC. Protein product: CASSFARGGVDEQFF.

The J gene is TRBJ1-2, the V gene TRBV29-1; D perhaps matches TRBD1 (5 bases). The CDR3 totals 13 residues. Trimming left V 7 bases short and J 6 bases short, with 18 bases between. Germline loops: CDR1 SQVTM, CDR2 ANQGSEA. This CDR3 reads CSAGGFRVDGYTF. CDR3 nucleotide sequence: TGCAGCGCTGGGGGATTTCGTGTTGATGGCTACACCTTC.

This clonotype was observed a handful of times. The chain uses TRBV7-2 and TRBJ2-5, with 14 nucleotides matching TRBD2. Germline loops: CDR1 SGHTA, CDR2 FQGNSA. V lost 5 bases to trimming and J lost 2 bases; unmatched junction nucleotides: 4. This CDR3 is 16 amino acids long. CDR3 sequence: CASSKGLAGGQETQYF. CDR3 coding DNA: TGTGCCAGCAGCAAAGGACTAGCGGGGGGACAAGAGACCCAGTACTTC. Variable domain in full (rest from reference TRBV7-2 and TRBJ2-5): GAGVSQSPSNKVTEKGKDVELRCDPISGHTALYWYRQSLGQGLEFLIYFQGNSAPDKSGLPSDRFSAERTGGSVSTLTIQRTQQEDSAVYLCASSKGLAGGQETQYFGPGTRLLVL.

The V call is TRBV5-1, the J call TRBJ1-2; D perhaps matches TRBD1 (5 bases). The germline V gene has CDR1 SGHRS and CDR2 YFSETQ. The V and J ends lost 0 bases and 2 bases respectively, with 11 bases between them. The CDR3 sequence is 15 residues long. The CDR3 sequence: CASSLVGTVNYGYTF. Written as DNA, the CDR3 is TGCGCCAGCAGCTTGGTGGGGACGGTGAACTATGGCTACACCTTC. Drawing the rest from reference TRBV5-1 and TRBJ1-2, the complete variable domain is KAGVTQTPRYLIKTRGQQVTLSCSPISGHRSVSWYQQTPGQGLQFLFEYFSETQRNKGNFPGRFSGRQFSNSRSEMNVSTLELGDSALYLCASSLVGTVNYGYTFGSGTRLTVV.

CDR3 bases: TGTGCCAGCAGTTCGCCGGGGGGGCGCCAGCCCCAGCATTTT. It codes for CASSSPGGRQPQHF. The rearrangement joins TRBV28 to TRBJ1-5, with TRBD1 as a possible D gene (6 bases). From germline, CDR1 is MDHEN and CDR2 SYDVKM. V shed 4 bases and J shed 7 bases, with 14 bases lying between them. The CDR3 totals 14 residues.

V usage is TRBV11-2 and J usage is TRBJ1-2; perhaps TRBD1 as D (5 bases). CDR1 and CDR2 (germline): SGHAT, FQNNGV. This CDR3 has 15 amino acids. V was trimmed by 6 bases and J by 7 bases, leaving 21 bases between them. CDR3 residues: CASRASFTSGSGYTF. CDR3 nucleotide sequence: TGTGCCAGCAGAGCGAGCTTTACCTCAGGGAGTGGCTACACCTTC.

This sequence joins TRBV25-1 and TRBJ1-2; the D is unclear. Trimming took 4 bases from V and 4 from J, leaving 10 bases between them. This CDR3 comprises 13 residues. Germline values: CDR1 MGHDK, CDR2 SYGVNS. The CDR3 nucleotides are TGTGCCAGCAGTGGTTTACAGTTCTATGGCTACACCTTC. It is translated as CASSGLQFYGYTF.

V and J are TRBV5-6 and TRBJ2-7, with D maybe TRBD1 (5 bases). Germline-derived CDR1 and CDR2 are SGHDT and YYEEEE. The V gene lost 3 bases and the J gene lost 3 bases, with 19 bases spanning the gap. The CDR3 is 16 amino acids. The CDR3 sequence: CASSSPTGRAIYEQYV. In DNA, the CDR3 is TGTGCCAGCAGCTCCCCGACGGGCAGGGCCATCTACGAGCAGTACGTC.

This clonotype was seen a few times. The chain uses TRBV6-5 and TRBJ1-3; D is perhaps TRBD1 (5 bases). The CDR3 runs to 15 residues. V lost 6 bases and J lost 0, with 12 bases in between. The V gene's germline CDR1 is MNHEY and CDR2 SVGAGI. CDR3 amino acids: CASSKTARSGNTIYF. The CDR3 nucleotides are TGTGCCAGCAGCAAGACAGCGCGCTCTGGAAACACCATATATTTT.

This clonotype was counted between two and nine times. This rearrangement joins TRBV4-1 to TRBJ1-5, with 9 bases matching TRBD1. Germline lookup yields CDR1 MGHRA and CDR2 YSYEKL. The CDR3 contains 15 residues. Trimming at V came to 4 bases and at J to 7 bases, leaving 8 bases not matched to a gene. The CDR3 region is CASSRRGDRVQPQHF. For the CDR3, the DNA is TGCGCCAGCAGCCGCCGAGGGGACAGGGTCCAGCCCCAGCATTTT.

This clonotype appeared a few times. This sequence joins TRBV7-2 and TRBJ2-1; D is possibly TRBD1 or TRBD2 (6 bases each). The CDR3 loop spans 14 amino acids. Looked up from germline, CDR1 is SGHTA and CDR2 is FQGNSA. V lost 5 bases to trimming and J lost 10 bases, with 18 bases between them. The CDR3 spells CASSASWGAKEQFF. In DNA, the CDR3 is TGTGCCAGCAGCGCATCGTGGGGGGCCAAGGAGCAGTTCTTC.

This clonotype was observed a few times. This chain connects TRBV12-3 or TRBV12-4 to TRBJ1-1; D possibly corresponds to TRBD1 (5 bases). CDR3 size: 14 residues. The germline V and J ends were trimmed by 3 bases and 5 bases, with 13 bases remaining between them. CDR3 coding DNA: TGTGCCAGCAGTTTCCGACGGGGGAGGACTGAAGCTTTCTTT. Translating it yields CASSFRRGRTEAFF.

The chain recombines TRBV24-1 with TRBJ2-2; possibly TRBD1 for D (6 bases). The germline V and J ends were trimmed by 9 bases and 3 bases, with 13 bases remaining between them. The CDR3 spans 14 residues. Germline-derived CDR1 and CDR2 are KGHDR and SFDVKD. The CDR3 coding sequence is TGTGCCACCGCCGACACAGGGCACACCGGGGAGCTGTTTTTT. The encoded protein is CATADTGHTGELFF.

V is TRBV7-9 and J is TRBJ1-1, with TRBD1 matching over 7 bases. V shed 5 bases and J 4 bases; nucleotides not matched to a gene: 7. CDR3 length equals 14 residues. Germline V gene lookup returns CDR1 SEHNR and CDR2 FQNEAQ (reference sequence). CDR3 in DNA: TGTGCCAGCAGCACCCCAGGGGGGTCCACTGAAGCTTTCTTT. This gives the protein CASSTPGGSTEAFF.

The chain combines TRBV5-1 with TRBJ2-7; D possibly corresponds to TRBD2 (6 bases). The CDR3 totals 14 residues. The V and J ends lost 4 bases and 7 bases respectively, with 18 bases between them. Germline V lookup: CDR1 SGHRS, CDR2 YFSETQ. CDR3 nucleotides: TGCGCCAGCAGCGTGGAACAGCGGGTCGGGGAGCAGTACGTC. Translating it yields CASSVEQRVGEQYV.